A selection of T cell receptor beta chains follows, all from one sample in a study of siplizumab effects on memory and regulatory T cells. Generated by immunoSEQ multiplex PCR, the TCRdb table keeps only in-frame clones and is missing some. The profile shows tens of thousands of clones, over 80% of them singletons. Source material: memory CD4+ T cells sorted from blood. These TCRs come from a human donor in good health. The CDR3 runs from the conserved cysteine through the conserved F or W. The D gene is left open where the match is weak. Clone size, where shown, is once, few, many, or a class for clones that have expanded.

D gene	clone size	J gene	V gene	CDR3 protein	CDR3 DNA
.	.	TRBJ2-3	TRBV7-2	CASRPKGRDTDTQYF	TGTGCCAGCAGACCAAAGGGACGGGACACAGATACGCAGTATTTT
.	.	TRBJ2-7	TRBV6-1	CASRREAPYEQYF	TGTGCCAGCCGGAGGGAGGCACCCTACGAGCAGTACTTC
.	.	TRBJ2-1	TRBV11-3	CASSSRYNEQFF	TGTGCCAGCAGCTCTAGGTACAATGAGCAGTTCTTC
.	.	TRBJ2-2	TRBV7-3	CASSPTTFGELFF	TGTGCCAGCAGCCCCACAACGTTCGGGGAGCTGTTTTTT
.	once	TRBJ1-1	TRBV11-2	CASSRWMGEMNTEAFF	TGTGCCAGCAGCCGGTGGATGGGGGAAATGAACACTGAAGCTTTCTTT
.	once	TRBJ2-3	TRBV7-2	CASSSSGNTQYF	TGTGCCAGCAGCTCGTCAGGGAATACGCAGTATTTT
.	.	TRBJ1-2	TRBV19	CATRYGYTF	TGTGCCACCCGCTATGGCTACACCTTC
.	.	TRBJ2-5	TRBV6-5	CASSRAGAGETQYF	TGTGCCAGCAGTCGCGCCGGGGCGGGGGAGACCCAGTACTTC
.	once	TRBJ2-6	TRBV29-1	CSVGSQPSSSGANVLTF	TGCAGCGTTGGGTCCCAGCCATCCAGCTCTGGGGCCAACGTCCTGACTTTC
TRBD2	.	TRBJ2-2	TRBV29-1	CSVGLATNTGELFF	TGCAGCGTTGGACTAGCTACGAACACCGGGGAGCTGTTTTTT
.	.	TRBJ1-3	TRBV10-1	CASSDGVRGGRGNTIYF	TGCGCCAGCAGTGATGGGGTCCGCGGGGGGCGCGGAAACACCATATATTTT
.	.	TRBJ1-5	TRBV19	CASKDRLNQPQHF	TGTGCCAGTAAAGACAGACTCAATCAGCCCCAGCATTTT
.	once	TRBJ1-2	TRBV4-1	CASSQDGQYGYTF	TGCGCCAGCAGCCAAGATGGACAGTATGGCTACACCTTC
.	.	TRBJ1-1	TRBV7-2	CASILGRIEAFF	TGTGCCAGCATTTTAGGAAGGATTGAAGCTTTCTTT
.	.	TRBJ2-7	TRBV28	CASTLGGSNSYEQYF	TGTGCCAGCACTTTGGGCGGGTCCAACTCCTACGAGCAGTACTTC
.	.	TRBJ1-2	TRBV27	CASSPGLGPYGYTF	TGCGCCAGCAGTCCGGGACTGGGGCCCTATGGCTACACCTTC
.	.	TRBJ1-2	TRBV15	CATSGSRKGFWGYTF	TGTGCCACCAGCGGCTCACGAAAAGGATTCTGGGGCTACACCTTC
.	once	TRBJ1-1	TRBV19	CASSIWGSNTEAFF	TGTGCCAGTAGTATTTGGGGTAGTAACACTGAAGCTTTCTTT
TRBD1	few	TRBJ2-3	TRBV6-5	CASSRTGEADTQYF	TGTGCCAGCAGTAGGACAGGGGAGGCGGATACGCAGTATTTT
.	.	TRBJ1-2	TRBV5-6	CASSSWTASNTF	TGTGCCAGCAGCTCCTGGACAGCGAGTAACACCTTC
.	.	TRBJ1-2	TRBV5-4	CASSKTGNYGYTF	TGTGCCAGCAGCAAGACAGGCAACTATGGCTACACCTTC
.	.	TRBJ1-5	TRBV19	CASRSGRVPGQPQHF	TGTGCCAGTAGGTCTGGAAGGGTTCCCGGACAGCCCCAGCATTTT
.	.	TRBJ2-5	TRBV7-9	CASSLVPAYQETQYF	TGTGCCAGCAGCTTAGTTCCGGCGTACCAAGAGACCCAGTACTTC
TRBD1	.	TRBJ2-2	TRBV6-5	CASCWKRTGATGELFF	TGTGCCAGCTGTTGGAAAAGGACAGGGGCCACCGGGGAGCTGTTTTTT
.	.	TRBJ1-1	TRBV11-2	CASSHDREAFF	TGTGCCAGCAGCCATGACAGGGAAGCTTTCTTT
.	once	TRBJ1-5	TRBV7-9	CASSLGAGKSNQPQHF	TGTGCCAGCAGCTTAGGAGCAGGGAAGAGCAATCAGCCCCAGCATTTT
.	.	TRBJ2-7	TRBV10-3	CAISELIGFRGNEQYF	TGTGCCATCAGTGAGTTGATCGGGTTCCGGGGGAACGAGCAGTACTTC
.	.	TRBJ1-2	TRBV15	CATSLDRWSSRGYTF	TGTGCCACCAGCCTAGACAGGTGGAGTTCGCGGGGCTACACCTTC
.	.	TRBJ1-2	TRBV6-1	CASSGLREYGYTF	TGTGCCAGCAGTGGGTTAAGGGAGTATGGCTACACCTTC
.	.	TRBJ2-7	TRBV6-5	CASSYSRRYEQYF	TGTGCCAGCAGTTACTCGCGGCGGTACGAGCAGTACTTC
TRBD1	.	TRBJ1-2	TRBV30	CAWTQGQAIGYTF	TGTGCCTGGACCCAGGGACAGGCGATCGGCTACACCTTC
.	few	TRBJ2-7	TRBV7-2	CASSFPGFNYEQYF	TGTGCCAGCAGCTTCCCCGGTTTTAACTACGAGCAGTACTTC
.	.	TRBJ2-7	TRBV7-8	CASSLGLIPYEQYF	TGTGCCAGCAGCCTAGGGCTGATTCCCTACGAGCAGTACTTC
TRBD1	.	TRBJ1-3	TRBV9	CASSDFQGQGLNTIYF	TGTGCCAGCAGTGACTTCCAAGGACAGGGATTAAACACCATATATTTT
TRBD1	few	TRBJ2-3	TRBV15	CATSRGTGGGTDTQYF	TGTGCCACCAGCAGAGGGACAGGGGGTGGCACAGATACGCAGTATTTT
.	.	TRBJ2-7	TRBV10-2	CATTDLSEQYF	TGCGCCACCACGGACTTATCCGAGCAGTACTTC
.	.	TRBJ2-7	TRBV27	CASRIQGDFYEQYF	TGTGCCAGCAGAATCCAGGGGGACTTCTACGAGCAGTACTTC
TRBD2	once	TRBJ2-1	TRBV5-1	CASSLEGTSGFF	TGCGCCAGCAGCTTGGAGGGGACTAGCGGTTTCTTC
TRBD2	.	TRBJ2-3	TRBV7-2	CASSLSGEDTQYF	TGTGCCAGCAGCTTGAGCGGGGAAGATACGCAGTATTTT
.	.	TRBJ2-7	TRBV7-9	CASSSPPRFRPFAEQYF	TGTGCCAGCAGCTCCCCGCCGCGGTTCCGGCCCTTCGCCGAGCAGTACTTC
.	.	TRBJ2-1	TRBV9	CASSPRGRNEQFF	TGTGCCAGCAGCCCCCGCGGACGTAATGAGCAGTTCTTC
.	.	TRBJ2-2	TRBV5-8	CASSRVQSGPGELFF	TGTGCCAGCAGCCGCGTTCAGTCAGGCCCCGGGGAGCTGTTTTTT
.	.	TRBJ1-1	TRBV12-5	CASGLFRPGGNGTEAFF	TGTGCTAGTGGTTTGTTTCGTCCGGGGGGCAACGGCACTGAAGCTTTCTTT
TRBD2	.	TRBJ2-5	TRBV5-1	CASSWTSGRALETQYF	TGCGCCAGCAGCTGGACTAGCGGGAGGGCCTTGGAGACCCAGTACTTC
.	once	TRBJ2-3	TRBV10-3	CAINDPGQREDTQYF	TGTGCCATCAACGACCCGGGACAAAGGGAAGATACGCAGTATTTT
TRBD2	.	TRBJ2-7	TRBV5-6	CASSLSGGRNEQYF	TGTGCCAGCAGCTTGAGTGGCGGGAGGAACGAGCAGTACTTC
.	.	TRBJ2-5	TRBV19	CASSMGQGPQETQYF	TGTGCCAGTAGTATGGGGCAGGGACCCCAAGAGACCCAGTACTTC
.	.	TRBJ1-6	TRBV2	CASSERGAYNSPLHF	TGTGCCAGCAGTGAACGGGGAGCTTATAATTCACCCCTCCACTTT
TRBD2	.	TRBJ2-7	TRBV14	CASSQAGVLAGYEQYF	TGTGCCAGCAGCCAAGCCGGGGTGCTAGCGGGCTACGAGCAGTACTTC
TRBD1	.	TRBJ2-5	TRBV6-1	CASRARQGRETQYF	TGTGCCAGCAGAGCAAGACAGGGTAGGGAGACCCAGTACTTC
TRBD1	few	TRBJ1-2	TRBV6-5	CASSYATTGGYGYTF	TGTGCCAGCAGTTACGCTACGACAGGGGGCTATGGCTACACCTTC
.	.	TRBJ2-2	TRBV19	CASRTQASNTGELFF	TGTGCCAGTAGGACACAGGCTTCGAACACCGGGGAGCTGTTTTTT
TRBD1	.	TRBJ1-1	TRBV29-1	CSVEVQGAEAFF	TGCAGCGTTGAAGTACAGGGGGCCGAAGCTTTCTTT
.	.	TRBJ1-2	TRBV7-9	CASSANQGTPYTF	TGTGCCAGCAGCGCTAACCAGGGGACTCCCTACACCTTC
.	.	TRBJ2-2	TRBV7-9	CASSLGRLTGELFF	TGTGCCAGCAGCCTGGGGAGACTTACCGGGGAGCTGTTTTTT
TRBD2	.	TRBJ2-3	TRBV7-9	CASSYRSIAGSTDTQYF	TGTGCCAGCAGCTACCGGTCGATAGCGGGGAGCACAGATACGCAGTATTTT
.	.	TRBJ1-1	TRBV5-1	CASRPQGSTEAFF	TGCGCCAGCCGACCACAGGGTTCGACTGAAGCTTTCTTT
.	.	TRBJ2-2	TRBV5-6	CASSLLSVNTGELFF	TGTGCCAGCAGCTTGTTGTCAGTCAACACCGGGGAGCTGTTTTTT
.	.	TRBJ2-5	TRBV6-9	CASSSFPRQTTKETQYF	TGTGCCAGCAGTTCGTTTCCTCGGCAGACAACCAAAGAGACCCAGTACTTC
TRBD2	.	TRBJ2-7	TRBV11-3	CASSLAGGGRYEQYF	TGTGCCAGCAGCTTAGCTGGGGGAGGGAGGTACGAGCAGTACTTC